The entry below describes one TCR beta chain. What it binds is unknown. One junction end disagrees with the germline gene, perhaps due to a read error. The library was made from cDNA and included unique molecular identifiers. It was from about 0.94 to 9.7 million T cells that 530,000 or so cDNA molecules came. Via MiXCR, TCRdb re-called the PCR reads, giving one row per CDR3 protein. The sample lists roughly 730,000 distinct CDR3 sequences; roughly 27% were seen once. The germline CDR1 and CDR2 sequences are SGHVS and FNYEAQ. This CDR3 has 14 residues. The source of the sample is a study of post-analysis software for immune sequencing data. Study details: The cohort encompassed relapsing-remitting, secondary progressive and progressive-relapsing multiple sclerosis disease courses.

Study-wide findings and caveats: About 5 TRBV segments (TRBV5-6, TRBV5-1 and TRBV20-1 among them) occurred more frequently in patients than in controls. Multiple sclerosis patients showed significantly lower normalized Chao1 diversity than controls did.

The V call is TRBV7-6, the J call TRBJ2-1, with 7 bases matching TRBD2. The sample comprised blood. The origin of this receptor is a girl under 18 with multiple sclerosis. This CDR3 is CASSPIAGPGGGLF. The DNA for the CDR3 is TGTGCCAGCAGCCCAATAGCTGGGCCGGGGGGTGGGCTCTTC.